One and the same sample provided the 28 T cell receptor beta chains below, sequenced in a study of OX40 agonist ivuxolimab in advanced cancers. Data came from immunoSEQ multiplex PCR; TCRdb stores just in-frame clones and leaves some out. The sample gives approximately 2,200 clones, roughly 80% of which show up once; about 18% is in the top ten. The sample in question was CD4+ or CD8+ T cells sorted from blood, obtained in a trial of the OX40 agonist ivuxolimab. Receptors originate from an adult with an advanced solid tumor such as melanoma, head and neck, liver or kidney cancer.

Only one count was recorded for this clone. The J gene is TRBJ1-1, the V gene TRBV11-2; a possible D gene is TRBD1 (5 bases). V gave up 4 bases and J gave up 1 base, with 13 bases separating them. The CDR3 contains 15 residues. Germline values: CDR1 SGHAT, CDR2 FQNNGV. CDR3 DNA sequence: TGTGCCAGCAGCTCCCGGACACGAGGGAACACTGAAGCTTTCTTT. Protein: CASSSRTRGNTEAFF. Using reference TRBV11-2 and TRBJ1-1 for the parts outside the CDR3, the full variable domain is EAGVAQSPRYKIIEKRQSVAFWCNPISGHATLYWYQQILGQGPKLLIQFQNNGVVDDSQLPKDRFSAERLKGVDSTLKIQPAKLEDSAVYLCASSSRTRGNTEAFFGQGTRLTVV.

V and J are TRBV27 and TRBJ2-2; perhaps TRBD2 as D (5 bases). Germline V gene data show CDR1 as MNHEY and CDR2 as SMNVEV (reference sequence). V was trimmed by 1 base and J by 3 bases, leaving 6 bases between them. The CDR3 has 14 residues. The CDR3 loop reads CASSLLGDTGELFF. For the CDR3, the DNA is TGTGCCAGCAGTTTATTGGGAGACACCGGGGAGCTGTTTTTT.

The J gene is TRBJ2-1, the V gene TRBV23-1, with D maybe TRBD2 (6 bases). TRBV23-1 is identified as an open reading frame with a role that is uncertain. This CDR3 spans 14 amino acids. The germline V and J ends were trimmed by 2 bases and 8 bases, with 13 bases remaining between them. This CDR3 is CASSQTGARDEQFF. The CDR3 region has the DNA TGCGCCAGCAGTCAAACGGGAGCCCGAGATGAGCAGTTCTTC.

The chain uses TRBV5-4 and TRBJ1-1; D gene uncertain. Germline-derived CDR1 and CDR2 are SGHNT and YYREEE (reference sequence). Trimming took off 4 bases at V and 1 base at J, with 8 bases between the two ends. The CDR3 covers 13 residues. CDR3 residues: CASSPTPNTEAFF. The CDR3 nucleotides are TGTGCCAGCAGCCCCACACCGAACACTGAAGCTTTCTTT. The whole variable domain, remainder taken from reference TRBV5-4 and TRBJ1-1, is ETGVTQSPTHLIKTRGQQVTLRCSSQSGHNTVSWYQQALGQGPQFIFQYYREEENGRGNFPPRFSGLQFPNYSSELNVNALELDDSALYLCASSPTPNTEAFFGQGTRLTVV.

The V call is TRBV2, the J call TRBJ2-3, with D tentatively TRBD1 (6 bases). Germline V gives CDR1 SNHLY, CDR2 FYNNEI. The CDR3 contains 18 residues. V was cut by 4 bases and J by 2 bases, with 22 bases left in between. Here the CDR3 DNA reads TGTGCCAGCAGTGGATACGGGTGGGCAGGGGACCTCACAGATACGCAGTATTTT. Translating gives CASSGYGWAGDLTDTQYF.

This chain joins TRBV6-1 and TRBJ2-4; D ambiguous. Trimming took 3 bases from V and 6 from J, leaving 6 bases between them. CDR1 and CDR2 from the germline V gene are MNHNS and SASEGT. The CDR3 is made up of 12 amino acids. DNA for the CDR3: TGTGCCAGCAGTGAGTTCGGAAACATTCAGTACTTC. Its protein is CASSEFGNIQYF.

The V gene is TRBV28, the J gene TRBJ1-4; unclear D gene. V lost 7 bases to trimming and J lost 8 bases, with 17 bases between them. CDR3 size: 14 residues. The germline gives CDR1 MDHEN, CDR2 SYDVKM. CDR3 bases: TGTGCCAGCAAGTTCCCAGGTCTCGGGGAAAAACTGTTTTTT. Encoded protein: CASKFPGLGEKLFF.

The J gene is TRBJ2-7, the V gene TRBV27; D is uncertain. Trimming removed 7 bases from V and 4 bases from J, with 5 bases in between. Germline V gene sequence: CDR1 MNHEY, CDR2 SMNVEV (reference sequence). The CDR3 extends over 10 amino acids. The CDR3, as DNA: TGTGCCAGCATTATATACGAGCAGTACTTC. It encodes CASIIYEQYF.

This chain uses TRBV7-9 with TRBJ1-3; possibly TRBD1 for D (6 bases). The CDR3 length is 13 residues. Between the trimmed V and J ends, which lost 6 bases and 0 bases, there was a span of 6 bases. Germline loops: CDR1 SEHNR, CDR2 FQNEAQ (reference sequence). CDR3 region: CASRDSSGNTIYF. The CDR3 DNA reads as TGTGCCAGCAGGGACAGCTCTGGAAACACCATATATTTT.

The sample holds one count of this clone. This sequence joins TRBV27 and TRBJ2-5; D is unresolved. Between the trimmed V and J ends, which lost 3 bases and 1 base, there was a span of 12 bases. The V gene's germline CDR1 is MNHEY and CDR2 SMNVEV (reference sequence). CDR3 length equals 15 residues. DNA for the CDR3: TGTGCCAGCAGTTTGGATATGCTGCGCCAAGAGACCCAGTACTTC. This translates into CASSLDMLRQETQYF.

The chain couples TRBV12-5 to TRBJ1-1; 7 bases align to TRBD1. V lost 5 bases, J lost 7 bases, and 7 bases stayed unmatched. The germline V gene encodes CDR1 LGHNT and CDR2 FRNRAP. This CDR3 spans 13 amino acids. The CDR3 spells CASGLTDRFEAFF. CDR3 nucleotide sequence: TGTGCTAGTGGTCTCACGGACAGGTTTGAAGCTTTCTTT.

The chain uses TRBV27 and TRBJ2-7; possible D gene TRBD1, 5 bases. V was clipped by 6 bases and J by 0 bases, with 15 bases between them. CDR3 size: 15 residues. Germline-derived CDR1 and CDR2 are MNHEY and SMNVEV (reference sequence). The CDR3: CASSVGLNPSYEQYF. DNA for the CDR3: TGTGCCAGCAGCGTGGGGCTCAACCCCTCCTACGAGCAGTACTTC.

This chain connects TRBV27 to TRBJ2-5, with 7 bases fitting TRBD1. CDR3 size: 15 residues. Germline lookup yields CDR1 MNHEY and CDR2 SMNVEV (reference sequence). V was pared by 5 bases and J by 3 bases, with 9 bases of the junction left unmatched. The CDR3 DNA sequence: TGTGCCAGCAGTCCAATACTCACAGGGGAAGAGACCCAGTACTTC. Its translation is CASSPILTGEETQYF.

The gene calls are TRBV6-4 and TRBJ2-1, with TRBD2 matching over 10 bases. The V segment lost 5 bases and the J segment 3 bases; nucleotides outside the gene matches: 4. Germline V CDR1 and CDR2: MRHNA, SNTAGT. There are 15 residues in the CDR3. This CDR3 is CASSSLAGDYNEQFF. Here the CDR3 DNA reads TGTGCCAGCAGTTCCCTAGCGGGGGACTACAATGAGCAGTTCTTC.

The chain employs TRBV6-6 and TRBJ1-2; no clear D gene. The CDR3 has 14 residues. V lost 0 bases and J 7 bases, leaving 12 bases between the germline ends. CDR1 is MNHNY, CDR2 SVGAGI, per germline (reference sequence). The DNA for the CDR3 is TGTGCCAGCAGTTACTCGGCGGCTGGGAGTGGCTACACCTTC. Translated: CASSYSAAGSGYTF.

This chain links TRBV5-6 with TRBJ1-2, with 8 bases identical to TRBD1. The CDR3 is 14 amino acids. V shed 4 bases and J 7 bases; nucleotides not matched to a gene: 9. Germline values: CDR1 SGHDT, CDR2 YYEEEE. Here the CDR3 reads CASSVRQGSSGYTF. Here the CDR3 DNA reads TGTGCCAGCAGCGTGAGACAGGGGTCTAGTGGCTACACCTTC.

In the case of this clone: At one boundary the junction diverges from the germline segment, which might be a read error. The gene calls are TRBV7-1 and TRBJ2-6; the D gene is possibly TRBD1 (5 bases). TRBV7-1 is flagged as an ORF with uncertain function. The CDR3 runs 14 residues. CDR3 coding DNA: TGTGCCAGCAGCAGAGCTTGTCACGAGGACAAAGTCGGGTTC. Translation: CASSRACHEDKVGF.

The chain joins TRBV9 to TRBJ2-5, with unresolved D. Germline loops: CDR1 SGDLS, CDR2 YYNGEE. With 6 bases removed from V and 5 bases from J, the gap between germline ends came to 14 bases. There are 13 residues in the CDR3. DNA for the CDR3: TGTGCCAGCAACCCACTAAGCTCCGAGACCCAGTACTTC. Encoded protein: CASNPLSSETQYF.

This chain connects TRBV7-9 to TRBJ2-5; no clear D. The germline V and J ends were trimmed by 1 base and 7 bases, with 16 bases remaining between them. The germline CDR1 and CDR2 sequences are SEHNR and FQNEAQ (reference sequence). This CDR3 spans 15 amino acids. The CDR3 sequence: CASSLGRNPAVTQYF. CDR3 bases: TGTGCCAGCAGCTTAGGTAGGAATCCGGCAGTGACCCAGTACTTC.

CDR3 nucleotide sequence: TGTGCCAGCAGGCCGACGGGTGGGGGAGAAGCTTTCTTT. Amino acids: CASRPTGGGEAFF. The chain recombines TRBV7-9 with TRBJ1-1, with TRBD1 as a possible D gene (5 bases). The CDR3 runs 13 residues. The germline V gene has CDR1 SEHNR and CDR2 FQNEAQ (reference sequence). V was shortened by 6 bases and J by 8 bases, with 16 bases between the two germline ends.

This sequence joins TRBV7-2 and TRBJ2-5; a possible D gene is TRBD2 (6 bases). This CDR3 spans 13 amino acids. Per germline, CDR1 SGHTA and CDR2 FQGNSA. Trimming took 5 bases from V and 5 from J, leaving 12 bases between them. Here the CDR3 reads CASSPRGWETQYF. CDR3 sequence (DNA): TGTGCCAGCAGCCCCCGGGGGTGGGAGACCCAGTACTTC. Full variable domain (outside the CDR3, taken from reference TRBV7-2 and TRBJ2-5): GAGVSQSPSNKVTEKGKDVELRCDPISGHTALYWYRQSLGQGLEFLIYFQGNSAPDKSGLPSDRFSAERTGGSVSTLTIQRTQQEDSAVYLCASSPRGWETQYFGPGTRLLVL.

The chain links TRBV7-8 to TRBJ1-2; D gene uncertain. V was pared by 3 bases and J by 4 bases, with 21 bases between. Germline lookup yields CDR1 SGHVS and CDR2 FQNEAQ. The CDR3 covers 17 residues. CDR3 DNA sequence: TGTGCCAGCAGCTTTAGGATGGTACAGTCCAGAGGCTATGGCTACACCTTC. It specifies CASSFRMVQSRGYGYTF.

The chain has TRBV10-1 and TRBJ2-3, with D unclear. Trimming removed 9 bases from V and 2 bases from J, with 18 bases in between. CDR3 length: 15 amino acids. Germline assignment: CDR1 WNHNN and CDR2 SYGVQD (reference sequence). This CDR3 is CASSSGRITTDTQYF. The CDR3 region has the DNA TGCGCCAGTTCCTCGGGTCGGATTACCACAGATACGCAGTATTTT.

CDR3 region: CASSFGQGEAFF. In nucleotides, the CDR3 is TGTGCCAGCAGCTTCGGACAGGGGGAAGCTTTCTTT. This chain links TRBV4-2 with TRBJ1-1, with 9 bases that match TRBD1. Germline V lookup: CDR1 LGHNA, CDR2 YNFKEQ. V gave up 5 bases and J gave up 8 bases; unmatched junction bases: 3. The CDR3 loop spans 12 amino acids.

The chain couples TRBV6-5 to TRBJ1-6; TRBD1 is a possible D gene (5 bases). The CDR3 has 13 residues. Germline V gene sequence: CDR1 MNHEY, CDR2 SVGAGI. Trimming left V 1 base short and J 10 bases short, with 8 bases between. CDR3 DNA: TGTGCCAGCAGTTACTTCAGGGACTCACCCCTCCACTTT. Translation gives CASSYFRDSPLHF.

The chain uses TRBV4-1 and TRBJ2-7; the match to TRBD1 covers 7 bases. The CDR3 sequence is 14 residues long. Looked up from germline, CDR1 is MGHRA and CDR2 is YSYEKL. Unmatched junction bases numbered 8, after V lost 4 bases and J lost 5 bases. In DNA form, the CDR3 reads TGCGCCAGCAGCCTGACGACAGGGAACAACGAGCAGTACTTC. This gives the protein CASSLTTGNNEQYF.

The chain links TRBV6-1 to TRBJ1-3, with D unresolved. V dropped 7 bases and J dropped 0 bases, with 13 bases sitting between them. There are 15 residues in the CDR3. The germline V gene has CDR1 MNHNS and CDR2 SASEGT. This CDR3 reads CASTRTADSGNTIYF. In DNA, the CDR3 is TGTGCCAGCACCCGGACGGCCGACTCTGGAAACACCATATATTTT.

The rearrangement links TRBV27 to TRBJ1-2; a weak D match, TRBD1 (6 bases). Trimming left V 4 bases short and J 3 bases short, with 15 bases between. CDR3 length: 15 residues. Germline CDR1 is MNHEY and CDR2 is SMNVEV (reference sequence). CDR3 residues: CASSWVGRGDYGYTF. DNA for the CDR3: TGTGCCAGCAGTTGGGTCGGCAGGGGTGACTATGGCTACACCTTC.